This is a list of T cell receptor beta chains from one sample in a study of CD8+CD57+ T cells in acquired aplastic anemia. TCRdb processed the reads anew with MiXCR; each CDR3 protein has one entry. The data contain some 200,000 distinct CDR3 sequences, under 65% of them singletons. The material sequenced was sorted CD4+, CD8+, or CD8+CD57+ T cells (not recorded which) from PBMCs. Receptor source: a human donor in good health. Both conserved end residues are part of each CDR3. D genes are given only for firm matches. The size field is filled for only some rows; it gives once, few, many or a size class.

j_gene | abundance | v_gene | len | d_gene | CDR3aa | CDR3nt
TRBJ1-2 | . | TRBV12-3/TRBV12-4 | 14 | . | CASRVGSGLYGYTF | TGTGCCAGCAGAGTTGGGTCCGGGTTATATGGCTACACCTTC
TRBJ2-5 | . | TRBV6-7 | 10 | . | CATEGETQYF | TGTGCCACCGAAGGGGAGACCCAGTACTTC
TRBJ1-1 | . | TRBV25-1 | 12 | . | CASSKGNTEAFF | TGTGCCAGCAGTAAAGGGAACACTGAAGCTTTCTTT
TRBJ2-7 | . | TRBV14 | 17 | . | CASTLRVRGGSSYEQYF | TGTGCCAGCACCCTGCGGGTGAGGGGGGGTAGCTCCTACGAGCAGTACTTC
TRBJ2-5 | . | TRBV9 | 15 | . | CASSPTVGGEETQYF | TGTGCCAGCAGCCCCACCGTTGGCGGGGAAGAGACCCAGTACTTC
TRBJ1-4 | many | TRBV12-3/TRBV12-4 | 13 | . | CASSLGGNEKLFF | TGTGCCAGCAGTTTAGGCGGTAATGAAAAACTGTTTTTT
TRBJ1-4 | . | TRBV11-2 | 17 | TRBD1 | CASSLGSSGQPNEKLFF | TGTGCCAGCAGCTTAGGATCGTCGGGACAGCCGAATGAAAAACTGTTTTTT
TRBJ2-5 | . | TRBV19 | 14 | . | CASSSAAAPGTQYF | TGTGCCAGTAGTAGCGCGGCAGCTCCAGGGACCCAGTACTTC
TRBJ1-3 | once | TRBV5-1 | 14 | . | CASSFRESGNTIYF | TGCGCCAGCAGCTTTAGGGAATCTGGAAACACCATATATTTT
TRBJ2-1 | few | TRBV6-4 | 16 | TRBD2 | CASSDGVAGGIDEQFF | TGTGCCAGCAGTGACGGTGTAGCGGGAGGTATCGATGAGCAGTTCTTC
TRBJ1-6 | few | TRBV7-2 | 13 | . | CASSASEGSPLHF | TGTGCCAGCAGCGCATCGGAGGGTTCACCCCTCCACTTT
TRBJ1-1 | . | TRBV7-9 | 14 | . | CAGGLTVGNTEAFF | TGTGCCGGGGGCCTAACCGTTGGGAACACTGAAGCTTTCTTT
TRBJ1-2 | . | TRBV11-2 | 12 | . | CASPSEEGGYTF | TGTGCCAGCCCGAGCGAGGAGGGGGGTTACACCTTC
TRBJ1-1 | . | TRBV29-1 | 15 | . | CSVDRSGQRSTEAFF | TGCAGCGTTGATAGGTCAGGCCAGAGGAGCACTGAAGCTTTCTTT
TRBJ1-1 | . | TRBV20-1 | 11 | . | CSGMYGTEAFF | TGCAGTGGTATGTATGGCACTGAAGCTTTCTTT
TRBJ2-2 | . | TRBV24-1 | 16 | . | CATSKLSPMETGELFF | TGTGCCACCTCCAAGCTAAGTCCCATGGAAACCGGGGAGCTGTTTTTT
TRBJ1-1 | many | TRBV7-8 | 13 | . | CASSPGLNTEAFF | TGTGCCAGCAGCCCTGGACTGAACACTGAAGCTTTCTTT
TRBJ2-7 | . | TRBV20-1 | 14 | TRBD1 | CSAKDRGAWYEQYF | TGCAGTGCTAAGGACAGGGGGGCATGGTACGAGCAGTACTTC
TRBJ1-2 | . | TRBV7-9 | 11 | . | CASGEGGGYTF | TGTGCCAGCGGGGAGGGCGGTGGCTACACCTTC
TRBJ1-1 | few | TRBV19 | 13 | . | CASSTTGAYEAFF | TGTGCCAGTAGTACCACAGGCGCCTATGAAGCTTTCTTT
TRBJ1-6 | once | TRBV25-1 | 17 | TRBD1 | CASSPPFGQGSNSPLHF | TGTGCCAGCAGTCCACCCTTTGGACAGGGGTCTAATTCACCCCTCCACTTT
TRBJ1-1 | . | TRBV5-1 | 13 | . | CASSLSSGGTAFF | TGCGCCAGCAGCTTGTCTTCGGGTGGGACAGCTTTCTTT
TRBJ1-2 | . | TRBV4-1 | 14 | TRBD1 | CASSDSTGEDGYTF | TGCGCCAGCAGCGACTCGACAGGGGAGGACGGCTACACCTTC